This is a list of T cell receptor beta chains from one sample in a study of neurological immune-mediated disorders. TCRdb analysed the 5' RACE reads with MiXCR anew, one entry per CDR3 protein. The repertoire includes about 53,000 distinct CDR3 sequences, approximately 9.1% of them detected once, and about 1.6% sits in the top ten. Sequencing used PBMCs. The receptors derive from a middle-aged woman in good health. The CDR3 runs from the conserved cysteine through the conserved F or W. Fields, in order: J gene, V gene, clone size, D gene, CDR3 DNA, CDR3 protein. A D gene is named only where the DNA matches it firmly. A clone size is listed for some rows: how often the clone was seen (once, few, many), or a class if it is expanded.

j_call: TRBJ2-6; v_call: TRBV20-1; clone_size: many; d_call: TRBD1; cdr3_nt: TGCAGTGCTGTAACAAGACAGGGCGTGAGAGGGGCCAACGTCCTGACTTTC; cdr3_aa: CSAVTRQGVRGANVLTF
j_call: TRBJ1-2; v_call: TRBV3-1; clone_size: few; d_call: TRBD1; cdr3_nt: TGTGCCAGCAGCCAAGGACAGGGAGGCTACACCTTC; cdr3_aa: CASSQGQGGYTF
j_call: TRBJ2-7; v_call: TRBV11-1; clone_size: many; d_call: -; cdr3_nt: TGTGCCAGCAGCTCCAGGCAGGCCGGCGGGCAGTACTTC; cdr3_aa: CASSSRQAGGQYF
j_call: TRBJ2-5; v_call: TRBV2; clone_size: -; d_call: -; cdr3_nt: TGTGCCGGAAAGGGGGAAGAGACCCAGTACTTC; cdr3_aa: CAGKGEETQYF
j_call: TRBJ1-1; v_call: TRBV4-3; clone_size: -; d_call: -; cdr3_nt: TGCGCCAGCAGCCGGGAGGCAGCAGCTGAAGCTTTCTTT; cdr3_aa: CASSREAAAEAFF
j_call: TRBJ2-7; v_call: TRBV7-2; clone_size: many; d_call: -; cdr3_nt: TGTGCCAGCAGCTTACGTGGGGGGCTAAGCTCCTACGAGCAGTACTTC; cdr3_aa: CASSLRGGLSSYEQYF
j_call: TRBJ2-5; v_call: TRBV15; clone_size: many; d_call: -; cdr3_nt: TGTGCCACCAGCAGAGATATGAGGGAGACCCAGTACTTC; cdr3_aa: CATSRDMRETQYF
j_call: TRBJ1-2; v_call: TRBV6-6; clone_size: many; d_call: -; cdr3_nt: TGTGCCAGCAGTTACCCCTCGGAGGGGGTCGGCCTAGGGGGCTACACCTTC; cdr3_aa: CASSYPSEGVGLGGYTF
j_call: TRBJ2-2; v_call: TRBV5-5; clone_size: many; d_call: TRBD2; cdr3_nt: TGTGCCAGCAGCGGAACTAGCGGGGGGACTTACACCGGGGAGCTGTTTTTT; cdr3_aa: CASSGTSGGTYTGELFF
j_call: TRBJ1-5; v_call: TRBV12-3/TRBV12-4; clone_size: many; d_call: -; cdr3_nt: TGTGCCAGCAGTTTCTCAGGGGCGCAGCCCCAGCATTTT; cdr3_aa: CASSFSGAQPQHF
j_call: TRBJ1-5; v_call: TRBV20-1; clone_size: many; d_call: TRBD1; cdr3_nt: TGCAGTGCTTATACAGGGGGTGGTCAGCCCCAGCATTTT; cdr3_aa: CSAYTGGGQPQHF
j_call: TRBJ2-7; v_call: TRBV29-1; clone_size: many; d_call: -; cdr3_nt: TGCAGCGCCACGGGGACCTACGAGCAGTACTTC; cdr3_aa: CSATGTYEQYF
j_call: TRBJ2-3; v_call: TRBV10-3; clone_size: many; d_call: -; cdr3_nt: TGTGCCATCAGCACACGGGACGGGACAGATACGCAGTATTTT; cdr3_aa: CAISTRDGTDTQYF
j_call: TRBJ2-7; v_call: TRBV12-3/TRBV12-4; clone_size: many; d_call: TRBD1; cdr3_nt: TGTGCCAGCAGTTTAGCGTTGGGACAGGGTAGCTACGAGCAGTACTTC; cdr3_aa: CASSLALGQGSYEQYF
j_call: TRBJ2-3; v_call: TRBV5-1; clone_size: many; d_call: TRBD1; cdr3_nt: TGCGCCAGCAGGGGACGACAGGGGACCGGGGTTGATACGCAGTATTTT; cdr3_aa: CASRGRQGTGVDTQYF
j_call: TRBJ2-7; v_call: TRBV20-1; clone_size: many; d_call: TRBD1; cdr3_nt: TGCAGTGCTAGACTTCTTAGGACAGGGGATTCCTACGAGCAGTACTTC; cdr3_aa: CSARLLRTGDSYEQYF
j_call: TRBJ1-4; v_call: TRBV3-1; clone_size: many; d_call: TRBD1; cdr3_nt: TGTGCCAGCAGCCAAGCCAGGGGGAATGAAAAACTGTTTTTT; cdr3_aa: CASSQARGNEKLFF
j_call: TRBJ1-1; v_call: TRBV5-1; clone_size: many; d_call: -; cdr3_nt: TGCGCCAGCAGCTTGTTGACGGGGGGGAGCACTGAAGCTTTCTTT; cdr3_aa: CASSLLTGGSTEAFF
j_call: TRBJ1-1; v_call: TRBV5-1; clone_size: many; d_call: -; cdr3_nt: TGCGCCAGCAGCTTGATCCCGAACACTGAAGCTTTCTTT; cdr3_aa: CASSLIPNTEAFF
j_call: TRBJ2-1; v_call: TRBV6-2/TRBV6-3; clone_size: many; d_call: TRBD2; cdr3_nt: TGTGCCAGCAGTGACACTAGCGGTCCTGGGGGTGAGCAGTTCTTC; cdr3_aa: CASSDTSGPGGEQFF
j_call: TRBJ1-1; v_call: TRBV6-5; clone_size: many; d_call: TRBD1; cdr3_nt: TGTGCCAGCAGAGACGGGGCACAGGGGGCCCCTGAAGCTTTCTTT; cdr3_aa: CASRDGAQGAPEAFF
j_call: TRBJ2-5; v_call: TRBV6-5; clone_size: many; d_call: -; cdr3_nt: TGTGCCAGCAGCTTCTATCTTGCCGGGTTGGAAGAGACCCAGTACTTC; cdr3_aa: CASSFYLAGLEETQYF
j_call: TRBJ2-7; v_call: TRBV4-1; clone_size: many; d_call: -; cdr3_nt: TGCGCCAGCAGCCCAGGCCTCCTCCGCCGGACGGGGGCCTACGAGCAGTACTTC; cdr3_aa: CASSPGLLRRTGAYEQYF
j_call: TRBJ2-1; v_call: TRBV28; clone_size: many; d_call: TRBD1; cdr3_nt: TGTGCCAGCAGTTTCGACAGGGAAATGAACAATGAGCAGTTCTTC; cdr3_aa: CASSFDREMNNEQFF
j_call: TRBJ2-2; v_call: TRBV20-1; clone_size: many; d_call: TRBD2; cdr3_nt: TGCAGTGCTAGTTCGAGCGGGGGGTTCGCGAACACCGGGGAGCTGTTTTTT; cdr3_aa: CSASSSGGFANTGELFF
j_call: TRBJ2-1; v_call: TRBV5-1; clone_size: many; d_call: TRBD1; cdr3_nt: TGCGCCAGCAGCACAGGGACAGGGGCTCGTGAGCAGTTCTTC; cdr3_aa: CASSTGTGAREQFF
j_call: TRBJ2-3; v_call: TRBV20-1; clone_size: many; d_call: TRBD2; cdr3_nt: TGCAGTTGCTCGGGAACTAGCGCTAATCCTAGCACAGATACGCAGTATTTT; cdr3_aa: CSCSGTSANPSTDTQYF
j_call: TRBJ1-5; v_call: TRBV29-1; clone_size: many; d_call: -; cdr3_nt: TGCAGCGTTGCGGGGGGAGTGGGTCGCAATCAGCCCCAGCATTTT; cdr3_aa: CSVAGGVGRNQPQHF
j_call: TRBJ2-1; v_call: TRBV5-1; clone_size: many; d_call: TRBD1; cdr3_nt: TGCGCCAGCAGCCGAGGACAGGGCGGCAATGAGCAGTTCTTC; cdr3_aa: CASSRGQGGNEQFF
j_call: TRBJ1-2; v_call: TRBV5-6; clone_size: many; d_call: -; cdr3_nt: TGTGCCAGCAGCTTCGCATCTGCATTGAAGAACTATGGCTACACCTTC; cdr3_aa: CASSFASALKNYGYTF
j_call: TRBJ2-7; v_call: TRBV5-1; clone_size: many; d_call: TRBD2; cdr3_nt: TGCGCCAGCACGGGACTAGCGGGAGCCCACGAGCAGTACTTC; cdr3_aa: CASTGLAGAHEQYF
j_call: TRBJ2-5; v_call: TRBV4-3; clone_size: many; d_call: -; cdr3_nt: TGCGCCAGCAGCCAGAGCAGTGAAGAGACCCAGTACTTC; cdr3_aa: CASSQSSEETQYF
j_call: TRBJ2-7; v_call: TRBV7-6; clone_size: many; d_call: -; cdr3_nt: TGTGCCAGCAGCTCTTCAGGGGGGCCCTCCGAGCAGTACTTC; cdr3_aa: CASSSSGGPSEQYF
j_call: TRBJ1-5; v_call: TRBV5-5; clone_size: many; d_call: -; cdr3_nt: TGTGCCAGCAGCTTGGTCCCAGGGGCTAGCAATCAGCCCCAGCATTTT; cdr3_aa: CASSLVPGASNQPQHF
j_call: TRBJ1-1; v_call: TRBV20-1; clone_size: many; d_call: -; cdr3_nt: TGCAGTGCTAGAGACCCCCTAAACACTGAAGCTTTCTTT; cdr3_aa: CSARDPLNTEAFF
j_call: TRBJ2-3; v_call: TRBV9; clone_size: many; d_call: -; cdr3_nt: TGTGCCAGCACCCCCGGGGGAAGGCCAGATACGCAGTATTTT; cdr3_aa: CASTPGGRPDTQYF
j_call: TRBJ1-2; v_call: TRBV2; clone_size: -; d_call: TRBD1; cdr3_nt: TGTGTCAGCAGTGAAGAGTCAGGGACAGGGGGCTCCTATGGCTACACCTTC; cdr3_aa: CVSSEESGTGGSYGYTF
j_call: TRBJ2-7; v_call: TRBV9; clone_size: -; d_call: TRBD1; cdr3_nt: TGTGCCAGCAGCCCTCTTGGTGGGACAGGGAGGATAGGCTACGAGCAGTACTTC; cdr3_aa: CASSPLGGTGRIGYEQYF
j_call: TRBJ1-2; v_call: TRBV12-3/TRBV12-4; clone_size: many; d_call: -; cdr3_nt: TGTGCCACCAAATCAATGCAGGCCTCCTACTATGGCTACACCTTC; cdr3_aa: CATKSMQASYYGYTF
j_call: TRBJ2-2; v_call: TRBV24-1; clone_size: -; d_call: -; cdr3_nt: TGTGCCACCGGTAAGCGTGCTAGCGGGGAGCTGTTTTTT; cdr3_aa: CATGKRASGELFF
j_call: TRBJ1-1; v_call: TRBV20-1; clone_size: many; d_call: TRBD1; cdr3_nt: TGCAGTGCTAGAGAGGACAGGGAAGTCACTGAAGCTTTCTTT; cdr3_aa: CSAREDREVTEAFF
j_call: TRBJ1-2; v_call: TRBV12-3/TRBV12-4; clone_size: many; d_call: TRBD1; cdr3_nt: TGTGCCAGCAGACCGTCCGGGACAGGGAACTATGGCTACACCTTC; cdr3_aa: CASRPSGTGNYGYTF
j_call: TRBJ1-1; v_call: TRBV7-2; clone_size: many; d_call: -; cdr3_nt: TGTGCCAGCAGCTTCAGGAACACTGAAGCTTTCTTT; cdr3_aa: CASSFRNTEAFF
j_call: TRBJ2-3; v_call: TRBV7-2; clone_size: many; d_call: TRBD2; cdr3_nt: TGTGCCAGCAGCTTAGTCAGGTGGGGAGCGGGGAAGAGGCGTACAGATACGCAGTATTTT; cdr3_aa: CASSLVRWGAGKRRTDTQYF
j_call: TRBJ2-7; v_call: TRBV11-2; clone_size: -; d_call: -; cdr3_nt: TGTGCCAGCAGCTTCACAGGGCTCGGTGGCGAGCAGTACTTC; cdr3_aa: CASSFTGLGGEQYF
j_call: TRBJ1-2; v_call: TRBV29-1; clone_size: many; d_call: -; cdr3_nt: TGCAGCGCCTTTGGGACACTAGGGTATGGCTACACCTTC; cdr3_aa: CSAFGTLGYGYTF